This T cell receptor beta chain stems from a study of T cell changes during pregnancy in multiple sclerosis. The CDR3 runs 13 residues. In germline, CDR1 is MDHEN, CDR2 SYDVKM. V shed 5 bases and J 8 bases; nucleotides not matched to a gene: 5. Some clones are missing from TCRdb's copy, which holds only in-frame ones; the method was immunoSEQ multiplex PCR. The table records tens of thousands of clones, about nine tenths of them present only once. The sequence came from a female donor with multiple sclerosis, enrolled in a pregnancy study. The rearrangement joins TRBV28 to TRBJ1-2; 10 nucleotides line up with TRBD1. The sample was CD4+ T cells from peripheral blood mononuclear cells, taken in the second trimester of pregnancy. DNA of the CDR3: TGTGCCAGCAGTCCGGACAGGGGGTACGGCTACACCTTC. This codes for CASSPDRGYGYTF.